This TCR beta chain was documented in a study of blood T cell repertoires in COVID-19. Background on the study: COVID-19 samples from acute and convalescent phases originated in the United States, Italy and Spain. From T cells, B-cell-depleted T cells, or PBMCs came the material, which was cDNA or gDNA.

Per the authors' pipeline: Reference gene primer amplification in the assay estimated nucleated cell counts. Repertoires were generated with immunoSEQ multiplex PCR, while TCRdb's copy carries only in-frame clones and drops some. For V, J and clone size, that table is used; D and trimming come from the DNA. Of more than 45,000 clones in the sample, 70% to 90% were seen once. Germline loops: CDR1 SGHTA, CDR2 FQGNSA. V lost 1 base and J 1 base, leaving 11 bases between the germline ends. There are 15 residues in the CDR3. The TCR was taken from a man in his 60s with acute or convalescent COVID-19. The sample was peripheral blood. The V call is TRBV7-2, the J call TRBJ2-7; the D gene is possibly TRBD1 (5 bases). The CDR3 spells CASSLVGQGSYEQYF. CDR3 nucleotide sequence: TGTGCCAGCAGCTTAGTTGGGCAGGGTTCCTACGAGCAGTACTTC.